These 29 T cell receptor beta chains were sequenced from one sample in a study of CD8+CD57+ T cells in acquired aplastic anemia. TCR beta VDJ and CDR3 profiling used genomic DNA as template. TCRdb analysed the reads with MiXCR anew, one entry per CDR3 protein. The sample yields 150,000 to 200,000 distinct CDR3 sequences, 35% to 55% seen once. Sequences were obtained from sorted CD4+, CD8+, or CD8+CD57+ T cells (not recorded which) from PBMCs. The receptors originated from a human donor in good health.

In this sample, this clonotype turned up many times. The J gene is TRBJ1-1, the V gene TRBV9; possibly TRBD1 for D (5 bases). Germline V CDR1 and CDR2: SGDLS, YYNGEE. Trimming left V 7 bases short and J 3 bases short, with 10 bases between. The CDR3 is made up of 12 amino acids. CDR3 nucleotides: TGTGCCAGCGGGGCCCGGGACACTGAAGCTTTCTTT. Translated: CASGARDTEAFF.

This clonotype was detected ten times or more. This chain joins TRBV6-1 and TRBJ2-3; 13 bases fit TRBD2. Germline CDR1 is MNHNS and CDR2 is SASEGT. The CDR3 contains 15 residues. Trimming took 2 bases from V and 4 from J; bases not matched to a gene: 0. The CDR3 sequence: CASSETSGGADTQYF. The CDR3 DNA follows: TGTGCCAGCAGTGAAACTAGCGGGGGGGCAGATACGCAGTATTTT.

This clonotype showed up many times. This chain links TRBV11-1 with TRBJ2-3; 9 bases fit TRBD2. V was pared by 5 bases and J by 8 bases, with 8 bases of the junction left unmatched. This CDR3 spans 14 amino acids. Germline V gene sequence: CDR1 SGHAT, CDR2 FQDESV (reference sequence). CDR3 region: CASSRTTTSGTQYF. The CDR3 coding sequence is TGTGCCAGCAGCCGAACCACGACTAGCGGTACGCAGTATTTT.

This clonotype came up many times. The rearrangement joins TRBV15 to TRBJ1-5; D is uncertain. CDR1 and CDR2 (germline): LNHNV, YYDKDF (reference sequence). There are 13 residues in the CDR3. Trimming stripped 3 bases from V and 7 bases from J, with 10 bases between. The DNA for the CDR3 is TGTGCCACCAGCAGTAACCCCCGGCAGCCCCAGCATTTT. It codes for CATSSNPRQPQHF. The variable domain in full, with the rest retrieved from reference TRBV15 and TRBJ1-5, is DAMVIQNPRYQVTQFGKPVTLSCSQTLNHNVMYWYQQKSSQAPKLLFHYYDKDFNNEADTPDNFQSRRPNTSFCFLDIRSPGLGDTAMYLCATSSNPRQPQHFGDGTRLSIL.

This clonotype has at least ten counts. The CDR3 here is CASSLEWGANEQFF. DNA for the CDR3: TGCGCCAGCAGCTTGGAATGGGGGGCTAATGAGCAGTTCTTC. V gene TRBV5-1 combines with J gene TRBJ2-1, with D tentatively TRBD1 or TRBD2 (6 bases each). Germline lookup yields CDR1 SGHRS and CDR2 YFSETQ. Deletions cut 0 bases from V and 7 bases from J, with 11 bases between. The length of the CDR3 is 14 residues.

The chain links TRBV20-1 to TRBJ1-6, with TRBD1 matching 7 bases. CDR3 length: 14 residues. CDR1 is DFQATT and CDR2 is SNEGSKA in the germline V gene (reference sequence). V was clipped by 4 bases and J by 5 bases; unmatched bases: 5. The CDR3 DNA sequence: TGCAGTGCTAAGGGGACAGTTGATAATTCACCCCTCCACTTT. Protein product: CSAKGTVDNSPLHF.

In its sample, this clonotype was seen many times. The chain links TRBV25-1 to TRBJ2-7; weak D call: TRBD2 (5 bases). Germline lookup yields CDR1 MGHDK and CDR2 SYGVNS. The V end was cut by 2 bases, the J end by 1 base, with 12 bases between. This CDR3 region has 15 residues. CDR3 sequence reads: CASSEGGGFSYEQYF. The CDR3 DNA reads as TGTGCCAGCAGTGAAGGAGGTGGGTTTTCCTACGAGCAGTACTTC.

The chain has TRBV7-8 and TRBJ1-2; D is unclear. Germline loops: CDR1 SGHVS, CDR2 FQNEAQ. With 6 bases removed from V and 8 bases from J, the gap between germline ends came to 10 bases. This CDR3 has 11 residues. For the CDR3, the DNA is TGTGCCAGCAGATCAAACCGGGGCTACACCTTC. Protein sequence: CASRSNRGYTF.

On this clonotype itself: No conserved phenylalanine or tryptophan is present at the end of the CDR3, so a read error is the likely explanation. The chain combines TRBV5-1 with TRBJ1-1; D perhaps matches TRBD1 (6 bases). The V end was cut by 4 bases, the J end by 2 bases, with 12 bases between. The CDR3 length is 14 residues. Germline-derived CDR1 and CDR2 are SGHRS and YFSETQ. Written as DNA, the CDR3 is TGCGCCAGCAGCCGCCTGGACAGAAACACTGAAGCTTTCTCT. Amino acids: CASSRLDRNTEAFS.

This clonotype was seen many times. The V gene is TRBV20-1, the J gene TRBJ2-5; 11 bases agree with TRBD1. The germline V gene has CDR1 DFQATT and CDR2 SNEGSKA (reference sequence). V was pared by 3 bases and J by 5 bases, with 8 bases of the junction left unmatched. The CDR3 has 15 residues. The CDR3 DNA reads TGCAGTGCTAGCCGGACAGGGGGCGGGTTGGAGACCCAGTACTTC. As protein: CSASRTGGGLETQYF.

Of note for this clonotype: A read error may explain this, as a much larger clone is one base away. The chain's CDR3 is CASSQERITPLHF. For the CDR3, the DNA is TGTGCCAGCAGCCAAGAACGGATTACACCCCTCCACTTT. The J gene is TRBJ1-6, the V gene TRBV3-1; D ambiguous. Trimming cost V 0 bases and J 11 bases, with 8 bases left between them. From germline, CDR1 is LGHDT and CDR2 YNNKEL (reference sequence). This CDR3 spans 13 amino acids.

This clonotype occurred once. The J gene is TRBJ1-1, the V gene TRBV10-2; no firm D call. Trimming pared 0 bases from V and 4 bases from J, leaving 6 bases between. The CDR3 consists of 13 residues. Germline CDR1 and CDR2: WSHSY and SAAADI. CDR3 nucleotide sequence: TGCGCCAGCAGTGAGTCGGGTTTCACTGAAGCTTTCTTT. It encodes CASSESGFTEAFF.

Remarks on this clonotype: The CDR3 ends on some other residue instead of the conserved phenylalanine or tryptophan, so this is likely a read error. The chain links TRBV20-1 to TRBJ2-7; 10 nucleotides agree with TRBD1. This CDR3 has 15 amino acids. Germline V lookup: CDR1 DFQATT, CDR2 SNEGSKA (reference sequence). The V segment lost 4 bases and the J segment 6 bases; nucleotides outside the gene matches: 12. Written as DNA, the CDR3 is TGCAGTGCTAAGACGAGGACAGGGGGACCCTGCGAGCAGTACCTC. Its protein is CSAKTRTGGPCEQYL.

The V gene is TRBV3-1, the J gene TRBJ2-7; possibly TRBD1 for D (5 bases). The CDR3 totals 14 residues. V was clipped by 5 bases and J by 0 bases, with 11 bases between them. CDR1 and CDR2 from the germline V gene are LGHDT and YNNKEL (reference sequence). CDR3 coding DNA: TGTGCCAGCAGCTACAGGTTCTCCTCCTACGAGCAGTACTTC. Translation gives CASSYRFSSYEQYF.

Concerning this clonotype itself: A read error may explain this, as a much larger clone is one base away. Since the CDR3 does not end with the conserved phenylalanine or tryptophan, this likely comes from a read error. The genes are TRBV5-4 and TRBJ2-3; D unclear. Germline V gene data show CDR1 as SGHNT and CDR2 as YYREEE (reference sequence). V gave up 4 bases and J gave up 0 bases, with 12 bases separating them. The CDR3 consists of 15 residues. For the CDR3, the DNA is TGTGCCAGCAGCAGGGAAGGTGCTAGCACAGATACGCAGTATCTT. Translating gives CASSREGASTDTQYL.

This clonotype was seen at least ten times. The J gene is TRBJ2-3, the V gene TRBV7-3; 9 bases line up with TRBD1. This CDR3 contains 14 residues. Germline assignment: CDR1 SGHTA and CDR2 FQGTGA. V lost 5 bases, J lost 6 bases, and 6 bases stayed unmatched. DNA for the CDR3: TGTGCCAGCAGCCCGGGACAGGGTTACGATACGCAGTATTTT. Encoded protein: CASSPGQGYDTQYF.

The V and J genes are TRBV6-1 and TRBJ2-3; TRBD2 matches 14 bases. J was trimmed by 0 bases and V by 6 bases; bases with no gene match: 5. Germline CDR1 MNHNS, CDR2 SASEGT. This CDR3 is 17 amino acids long. CDR3 nucleotides: TGTGCCAGCAGGAGACTAGCGGGAGGGGTTAGCACAGATACGCAGTATTTT. The encoded protein is CASRRLAGGVSTDTQYF.

A note on this clonotype: This sequence may be a read error, since a much larger clone differs from it by one base. V gene TRBV12-3 or TRBV12-4 combines with J gene TRBJ1-5; no firm D call. This CDR3 contains 13 residues. V was cut by 5 bases and J by 5 bases, with 10 bases left in between. The CDR3 region has the DNA TGTGCCAGCAGTCGGACTGGTGATCAGCCCCAGCATTTT. Residues: CASSRTGDQPQHF.

This clonotype was picked up many times. The chain couples TRBV10-3 to TRBJ2-5, with 7 bases lining up with TRBD1. Germline lookup yields CDR1 ENHRY and CDR2 SYGVKD. Trimming at V came to 3 bases and at J to 4 bases, leaving 5 bases not matched to a gene. This CDR3 is 14 amino acids long. The CDR3 loop reads CAISEGQAGETQYF. The CDR3 nucleotides read TGTGCCATCAGTGAAGGACAGGCCGGAGAGACCCAGTACTTC.

A note on this clonotype: Mismatch with germline at one junction end may stem from a read error. The chain has TRBV10-3 and TRBJ1-2; weak D call: TRBD1 (5 bases). Germline CDR1 is ENHRY and CDR2 is SYGVKD. The CDR3 is made up of 14 amino acids. For the CDR3, the DNA is TGTGCCAGCAGTACGGGCGACAGACCCTATGGCTACACCTTC. It is translated as CASSTGDRPYGYTF.

The CDR3 bases are TGTGCCACCAGCCAAAGGGGAGTAGCGGGAGACTACGAGCAGTACTTC. Amino acids: CATSQRGVAGDYEQYF. This chain connects TRBV15 to TRBJ2-7, with TRBD2 matching 9 bases. Germline CDR1 and CDR2: LNHNV and YYDKDF (reference sequence). After removal of 5 bases from V and 3 bases from J, the junction contained 11 bases not matched to a gene. The CDR3 extends over 16 amino acids.

In this sample, this clonotype turned up many times. The rearrangement joins TRBV12-3 or TRBV12-4 to TRBJ2-1, with 11 bases matching TRBD2. With 6 bases clipped from V and 5 bases from J, the junction kept 6 bases outside the gene matches. The CDR3 is 15 residues long. Here the CDR3 reads CASRIRLAGNNEQFF. For the CDR3, the DNA is TGTGCCAGCAGGATAAGACTAGCGGGGAACAATGAGCAGTTCTTC.

V usage is TRBV12-3 or TRBV12-4 and J usage is TRBJ1-2, with 9 bases matching TRBD1. This CDR3 spans 18 amino acids. V lost 3 bases to trimming and J lost 4 bases; unmatched junction nucleotides: 15. The CDR3 spells CASSFLGRGQGMVYGYTF. As DNA, the CDR3 is TGTGCCAGCAGTTTCCTGGGTCGTGGACAGGGGATGGTCTATGGCTACACCTTC.

The J gene is TRBJ2-3, the V gene TRBV6-1, with 14 bases aligning to TRBD2. This CDR3 has 17 residues. V was pared by 1 base and J by 6 bases, with 6 bases of the junction left unmatched. Germline V lookup: CDR1 MNHNS, CDR2 SASEGT. In nucleotides, the CDR3 is TGTGCCAGCAGTGAAGGGACTAGCGGGGGGTGGGTGGATACGCAGTATTTT. Translated, it gives CASSEGTSGGWVDTQYF.

The J gene is TRBJ1-2, the V gene TRBV20-1; D may be TRBD1 (5 bases). The length of the CDR3 is 11 residues. Between the trimmed V and J ends, which lost 0 bases and 10 bases, there was a span of 9 bases. CDR1 DFQATT and CDR2 SNEGSKA come from the germline V gene (reference sequence). The CDR3: CSARDLGTYTF. CDR3 DNA: TGCAGTGCTAGAGATCTAGGGACCTACACCTTC.

The rearrangement joins TRBV30 to TRBJ1-4; perhaps TRBD1 as D (5 bases). The CDR3 spans 14 residues. Germline CDR1 and CDR2: GTSNPN and SVGIG (reference sequence). V shed 3 bases and J shed 7 bases, with 15 bases lying between them. CDR3 in DNA: TGTGCCTGGAGGATCGAGGCCCAGGGTGAAAAACTGTTTTTT. Its translation: CAWRIEAQGEKLFF.

This clonotype was recorded a few times. The chain carries TRBV11-3 and TRBJ2-3; D not resolved. Germline V lookup: CDR1 SGHNT, CDR2 YENEEA. The CDR3 loop spans 14 amino acids. Trimming pared 8 bases from V and 0 bases from J, leaving 12 bases between. CDR3 in DNA: TGTGCCAGCGGGATGGGCGGTAGCACAGATACGCAGTATTTT. It is translated as CASGMGGSTDTQYF.

This clonotype was counted many times. This rearrangement joins TRBV6-1 to TRBJ2-1; D possibly corresponds to TRBD2 (6 bases). Trimming removed 0 bases at V and 9 bases at J, with 12 bases between. CDR3 length: 14 amino acids. Germline assignment: CDR1 MNHNS and CDR2 SASEGT. In nucleotides, the CDR3 is TGTGCCAGCAGTGAAGCGCCGGACTACCTTGAGCAGTTCTTC. It translates to CASSEAPDYLEQFF.

In this sample, this clonotype turned up many times. This chain links TRBV7-8 with TRBJ1-5; perhaps TRBD1 as D (6 bases). V lost 2 bases to trimming and J lost 2 bases, with 10 bases between them. CDR3 length equals 15 residues. CDR1 is SGHVS, CDR2 FQNEAQ, per germline. DNA of the CDR3: TGTGCCAGCAGCTTACAGGGGACGGGCAATCAGCCCCAGCATTTT. This encodes CASSLQGTGNQPQHF.